The T cell receptor (beta chain) described here comes from a study of blood T cell repertoires in COVID-19. Background on the study: Samples came from the United States, Italy and Spain, spanning acute and convalescent COVID-19.

TCRdb keeps only in-frame clones here, not all; method: immunoSEQ multiplex PCR. The top ten clones hold less than 6.5% of a sample with roughly 170,000 clones, 80% to 90% of them seen once. The V gene lost 2 bases and the J gene lost 6 bases, with 8 bases spanning the gap. Germline CDR1 is MNHEY and CDR2 is SMNVEV (reference sequence). The CDR3 has 12 amino acids. The sequence was obtained from a woman between 50 and 59 years old with COVID-19, enrolled during active disease. The chain links TRBV27 to TRBJ2-7; possibly TRBD2 for D (6 bases). The sequenced sample consisted of peripheral blood. The DNA of the CDR3 is TGTGCCAGCAGTTTACCGGGGGTCGAGCAGTACTTC. As protein: CASSLPGVEQYF.